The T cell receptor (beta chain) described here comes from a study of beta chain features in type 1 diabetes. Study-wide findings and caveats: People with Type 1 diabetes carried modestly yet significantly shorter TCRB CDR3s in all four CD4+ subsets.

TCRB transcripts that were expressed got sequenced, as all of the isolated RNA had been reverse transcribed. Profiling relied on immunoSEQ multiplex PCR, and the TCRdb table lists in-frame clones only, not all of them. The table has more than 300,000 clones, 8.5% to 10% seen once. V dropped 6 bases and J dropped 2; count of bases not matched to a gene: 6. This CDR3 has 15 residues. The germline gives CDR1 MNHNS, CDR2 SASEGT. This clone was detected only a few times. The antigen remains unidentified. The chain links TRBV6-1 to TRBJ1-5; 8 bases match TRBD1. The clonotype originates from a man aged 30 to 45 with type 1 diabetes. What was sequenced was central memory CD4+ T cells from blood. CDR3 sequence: CASSPDRGGNQPQHF. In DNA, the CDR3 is TGTGCCAGCAGCCCCGACAGGGGAGGCAATCAGCCCCAGCATTTT.